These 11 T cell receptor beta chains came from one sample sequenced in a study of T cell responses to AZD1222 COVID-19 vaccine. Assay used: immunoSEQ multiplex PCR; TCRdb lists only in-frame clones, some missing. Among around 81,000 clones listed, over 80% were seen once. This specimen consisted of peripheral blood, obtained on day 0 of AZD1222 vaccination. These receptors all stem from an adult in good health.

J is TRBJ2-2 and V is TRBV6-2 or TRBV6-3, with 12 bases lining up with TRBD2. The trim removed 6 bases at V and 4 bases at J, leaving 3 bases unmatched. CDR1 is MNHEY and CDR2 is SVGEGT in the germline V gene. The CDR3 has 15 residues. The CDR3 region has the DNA TGTGCCAGCAGCACTAGCGGGGGGACCACCGGGGAGCTGTTTTTT. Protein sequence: CASSTSGGTTGELFF.

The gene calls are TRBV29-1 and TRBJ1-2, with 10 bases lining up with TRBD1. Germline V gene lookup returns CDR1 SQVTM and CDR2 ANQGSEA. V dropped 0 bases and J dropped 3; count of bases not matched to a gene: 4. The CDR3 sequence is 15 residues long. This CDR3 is CSVEDRQGAYYGYTF. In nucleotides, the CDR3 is TGCAGCGTTGAAGATCGACAGGGGGCCTACTATGGCTACACCTTC.

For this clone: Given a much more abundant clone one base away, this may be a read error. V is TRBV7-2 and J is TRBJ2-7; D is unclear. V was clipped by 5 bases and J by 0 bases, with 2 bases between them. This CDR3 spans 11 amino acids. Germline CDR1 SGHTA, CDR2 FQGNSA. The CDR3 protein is CASSISYEQYF. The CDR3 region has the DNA TGTGCCAGCAGCATCTCCTACGAGCAGTACTTC.

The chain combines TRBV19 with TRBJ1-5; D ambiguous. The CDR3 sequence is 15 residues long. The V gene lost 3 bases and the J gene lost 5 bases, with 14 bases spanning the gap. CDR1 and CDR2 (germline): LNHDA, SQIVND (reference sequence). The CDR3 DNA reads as TGTGCCAGTAGTATGCTGGGAGGTAATCATCAGCCCCAGCATTTT. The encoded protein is CASSMLGGNHQPQHF.

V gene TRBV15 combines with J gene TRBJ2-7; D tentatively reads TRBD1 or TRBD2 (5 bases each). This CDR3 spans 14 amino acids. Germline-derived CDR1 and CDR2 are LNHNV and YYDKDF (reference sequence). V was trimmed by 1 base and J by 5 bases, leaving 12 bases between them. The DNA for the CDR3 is TGTGCCACCAGCAGAGCAGGCCGGGGCCACGAGCAGTACTTC. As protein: CATSRAGRGHEQYF.

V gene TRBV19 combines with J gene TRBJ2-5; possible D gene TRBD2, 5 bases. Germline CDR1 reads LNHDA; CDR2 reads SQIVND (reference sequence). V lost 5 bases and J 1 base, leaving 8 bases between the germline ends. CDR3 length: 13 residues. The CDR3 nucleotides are TGTGCCAGTAGTTATGGGAGCCAAGAGACCCAGTACTTC. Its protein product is CASSYGSQETQYF.

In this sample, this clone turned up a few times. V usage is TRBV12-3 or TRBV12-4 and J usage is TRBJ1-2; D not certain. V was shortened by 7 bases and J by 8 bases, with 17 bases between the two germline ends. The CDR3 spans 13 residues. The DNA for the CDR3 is TGTGCCAGCAATTCCCCTCATGGGGAGGGCTACACCTTC. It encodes CASNSPHGEGYTF.

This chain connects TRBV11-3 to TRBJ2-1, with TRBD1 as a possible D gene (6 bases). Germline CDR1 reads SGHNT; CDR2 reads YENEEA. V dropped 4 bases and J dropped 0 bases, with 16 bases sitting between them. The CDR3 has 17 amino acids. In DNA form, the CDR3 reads TGTGCCAGCAGCTCCAGGGGAGTGGGGAGCTCCTACAATGAGCAGTTCTTC. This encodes CASSSRGVGSSYNEQFF. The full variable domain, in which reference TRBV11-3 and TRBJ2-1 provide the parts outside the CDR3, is EAGVVQSPRYKIIEKKQPVAFWCNPISGHNTLYWYLQNLGQGPELLIRYENEEAVDDSQLPKDRFSAERLKGVDSTLKIQPAELGDSAVYLCASSSRGVGSSYNEQFFGPGTRLTVL.

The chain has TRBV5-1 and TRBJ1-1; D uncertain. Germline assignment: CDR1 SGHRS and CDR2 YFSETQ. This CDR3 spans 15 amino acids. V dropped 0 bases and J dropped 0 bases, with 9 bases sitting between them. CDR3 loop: CASSLGPSMNTEAFF. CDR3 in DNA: TGCGCCAGCAGCTTGGGACCTTCAATGAACACTGAAGCTTTCTTT.

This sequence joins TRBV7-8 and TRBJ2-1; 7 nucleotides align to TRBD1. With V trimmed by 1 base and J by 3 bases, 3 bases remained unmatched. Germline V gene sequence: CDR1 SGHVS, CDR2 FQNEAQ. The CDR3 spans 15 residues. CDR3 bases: TGTGCCAGCAGCTTAGGAGGGGGCCTCTACAATGAGCAGTTCTTC. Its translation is CASSLGGGLYNEQFF.

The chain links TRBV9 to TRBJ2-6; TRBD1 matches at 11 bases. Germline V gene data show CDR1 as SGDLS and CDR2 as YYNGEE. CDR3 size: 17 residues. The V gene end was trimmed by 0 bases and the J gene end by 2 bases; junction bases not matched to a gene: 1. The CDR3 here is CASSVGGQGAGANVLTF. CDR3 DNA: TGTGCCAGCAGCGTAGGGGGACAGGGGGCTGGGGCCAACGTCCTGACTTTC.